This record looks at one T cell receptor (beta chain) sequence and its context. Its cognate antigen has yet to be identified. Base qualities are not provided; no much larger clone lies one nucleotide away. The time point label of this sample denotes: about 28 days (+/-7) after the second vaccine dose. AZD1222 recipients with second doses at about 4 weeks or about 12 weeks were pooled, because spike-specific TCR depth and breadth did not differ between schedules. Vaccinee samples came from UK trials COV001 and COV002, including a single-blind randomized controlled phase 2/3 trial of AZD1222 (ChAdOx1 nCoV-19) in healthy adults. For TCRbeta chain sequencing, PBMC samples from trial participants were taken at day 0 and at day 28 after the second dose. This specimen belongs to a study of T cell responses to AZD1222 COVID-19 vaccine (dated by TCRdb to about 2021). Study-wide context: TCR sequencing covered 230 to 250 trial participants: around 210 given two doses of AZD1222 and 26 given two doses of MenACWY control vaccine. Trial participants were enrolled by age into 18-55, 56-69 and 70-plus year subgroups, with around 150, 28 and 57 TCR-sequenced participants respectively.

Counted from cysteine to phenylalanine, this CDR3 has 18 amino acids. Only the CDR3 portion is preserved as DNA: 54 bases, with reading frame beginning at the first base. The germline V gene specifies SGHVS as CDR1 and FQNEAQ as CDR2. Trimming leaves V shorter by 1 base and J shorter by 8 bases, with the junction holding 13 bases beyond the gene matches. The CDR3 regions of human TCRbeta chains were analyzed by immunosequencing. In the original analysis: Repertoire TCRs were matched against a reference library of SARS-CoV-2-specific TCRs generated with the MIRA antigen-specificity platform. Breadth was defined as the fraction of unique TCRs that were SARS-CoV-2-associated. Depth was defined as the fraction of total T cells that were SARS-CoV-2-associated. Each spike-specific TCR was assigned to its reactive spike region and to a CD4 or CD8 class using the MIRA data. Log10-transformed breadth and depth values were compared by one-way ANOVA with Sidak's multiple comparisons tests. Not all clones reach the TCRdb copy of this immuneACCESS table, which keeps in-frame sequences only. Checked studies attribute under half of the gap to unresolved V genes and leave the rest unexplained. D and trimming were read from the DNA, whereas the V and J calls and clone size are those reported in that table. This sample comprises about 59,000 clones, about 88% of them detected only once. The top ten clones comprise approximately 6.1% of the sample.

Broad study findings and their caveats: Because no day 14 peak-response samples were available, repertoires were characterized only after the peak T cell response. After two AZD1222 doses, spike-specific TCR breadth and depth were significantly higher than at day 0 and than in MenACWY recipients. Participants were mostly white British, with more females than males. The authors suggested clonal diversity may have been underestimated. Reportedly, almost half of the unique spike-specific TCRs recognized epitopes lying outside the regions that are mutated in the B.1.351 and B.1.1.7 variants. Conclusions about previously exposed vaccinees were limited because only five to seven AZD1222 recipients were SARS-CoV-2 seropositive at baseline. Vaccine-associated CD4 TCRs spanned the whole spike protein, with dominant responses in regions 160-218 and 743-854. The 56-69-year group was small, and its depth increase did not reach significance, likely because of low power.

The sample was peripheral blood, taken 28 days after the second AZD1222 dose. The chain is encoded by TRBV7-8 joined to TRBJ2-1; 11 of the junction bases match TRBD2. The TCR originated in an adult who received the AZD1222 COVID-19 vaccine. The nucleotide sequence reads TGTGCCAGCAGCTTAGGCGCGCTAGCGGGGGGCCGCGGGGATGAGCAGTTCTTC. Its product reads: CASSLGALAGGRGDEQFF. The entire variable domain, with the stretches around the CDR3 drawn from the reference TRBV7-8 and TRBJ2-1 proteins, is GAGVSQSPRYKVAKRGQDVALRCDPISGHVSLFWYQQALGQGPEFLTYFQNEAQLDKSGLPSDRFFAERPEGSVSTLKIQRTQQEDSAVYLCASSLGALAGGRGDEQFFGPGTRLTVL.